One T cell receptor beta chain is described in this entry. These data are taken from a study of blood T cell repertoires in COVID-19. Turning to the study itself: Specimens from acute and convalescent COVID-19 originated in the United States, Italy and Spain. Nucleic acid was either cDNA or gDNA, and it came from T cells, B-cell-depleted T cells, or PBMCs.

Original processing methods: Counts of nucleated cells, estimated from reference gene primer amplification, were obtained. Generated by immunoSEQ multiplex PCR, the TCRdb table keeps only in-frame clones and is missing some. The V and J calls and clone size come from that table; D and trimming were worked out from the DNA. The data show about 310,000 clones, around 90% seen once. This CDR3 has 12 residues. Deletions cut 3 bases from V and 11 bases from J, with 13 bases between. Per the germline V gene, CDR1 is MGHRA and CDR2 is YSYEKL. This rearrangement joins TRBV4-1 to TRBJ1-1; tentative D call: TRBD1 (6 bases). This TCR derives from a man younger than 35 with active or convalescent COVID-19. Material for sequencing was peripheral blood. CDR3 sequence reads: CASSHGQRRAFF. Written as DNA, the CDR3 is TGCGCCAGCAGCCATGGACAGAGGCGGGCTTTCTTT.